A single sample gave rise to the 18 T cell receptor beta chains below, sequenced in a study of cytomegalovirus exposure and HLA in healthy donors. PCR primers comprised 60 Vbeta and 13 Jbeta primers. Some clones are missing from TCRdb's copy, which holds only in-frame ones; the method was immunoSEQ multiplex PCR. The data hold 180,000 or so clones, with about four fifths observed a single time. Material: PBMCs. The receptors were sampled from a woman aged 25 to 39 in good health and CMV-seronegative.

The gene calls are TRBV25-1 and TRBJ2-5, with D possibly TRBD1 on 5 matching bases. V was trimmed by 5 bases and J by 5 bases, leaving 12 bases between them. The CDR3 extends over 13 amino acids. In germline, CDR1 is MGHDK, CDR2 SYGVNS. DNA for the CDR3: TGTGCCAGCAGTCAGCAGGGTGGCGAGACCCAGTACTTC. This sequence encodes CASSQQGGETQYF.

V and J are TRBV15 and TRBJ1-1, with no clear D. The germline CDR1 and CDR2 sequences are LNHNV and YYDKDF (reference sequence). The V end was cut by 0 bases, the J end by 0 bases, with 11 bases between. CDR3 length: 16 amino acids. The CDR3 spells CATSRDRVALNTEAFF. CDR3 nucleotides: TGTGCCACCAGCAGAGATCGGGTGGCTCTGAACACTGAAGCTTTCTTT.

This chain joins TRBV5-4 and TRBJ2-6; 9 bases line up with TRBD1. The CDR3 has 18 amino acids. Unmatched junction bases numbered 6, after V lost 0 bases and J lost 2 bases. CDR1 is SGHNT, CDR2 YYREEE, per germline (reference sequence). CDR3 protein: CASSLDGTGFAGANVLTF. DNA of the CDR3: TGTGCCAGCAGCTTGGACGGGACAGGGTTTGCTGGGGCCAACGTCCTGACTTTC.

This sequence joins TRBV7-2 and TRBJ1-6; D perhaps matches TRBD1 (5 bases). With 4 bases removed from V and 5 bases from J, the gap between germline ends came to 15 bases. Germline CDR1 SGHTA, CDR2 FQGNSA. The CDR3 loop spans 16 amino acids. CDR3 DNA: TGTGCCAGCAGCTCCGCCCAGGGACTCCATAATTCACCCCTCCACTTT. Amino acid sequence: CASSSAQGLHNSPLHF.

This clone occurred once. This chain uses TRBV29-1 with TRBJ2-1, with TRBD1 as a possible D gene (6 bases). The germline CDR1 and CDR2 sequences are SQVTM and ANQGSEA. Trimming removed 4 bases at V and 7 bases at J, with 17 bases between. The CDR3 totals 14 residues. CDR3 sequence: CSVAPSRGWNEQFF. In DNA, the CDR3 is TGCAGCGTTGCGCCTAGCAGGGGATGGAATGAGCAGTTCTTC.

V is TRBV19 and J is TRBJ1-4; 7 bases are a match to TRBD1. This CDR3 spans 16 amino acids. The V gene end was trimmed by 2 bases and the J gene end by 2 bases; junction bases not matched to a gene: 5. CDR1 LNHDA and CDR2 SQIVND come from the germline V gene (reference sequence). The CDR3 DNA reads as TGTGCCAGTAGTATAACCCCAGGGGGTACTAATGAAAAACTGTTTTTT. This encodes CASSITPGGTNEKLFF.

V gene TRBV6-5 combines with J gene TRBJ1-5, with 7 positions matching TRBD1. V dropped 6 bases and J dropped 2; count of bases not matched to a gene: 4. This CDR3 has 14 residues. Per germline, CDR1 MNHEY and CDR2 SVGAGI. CDR3: CASSETGRNQPQHF. The CDR3 nucleotides are TGTGCCAGCAGCGAGACAGGGCGCAATCAGCCCCAGCATTTT.

This chain uses TRBV5-6 with TRBJ2-5; D is ambiguous. CDR1 and CDR2 from the germline V gene are SGHDT and YYEEEE. This CDR3 has 13 amino acids. With 3 bases removed from V and 4 bases from J, the gap between germline ends came to 10 bases. This chain's CDR3 is CASSSDGGETQYF. DNA of the CDR3: TGTGCCAGCAGCTCCGACGGCGGAGAGACCCAGTACTTC.

This clone was observed a few times. The chain links TRBV4-2 to TRBJ1-2; 8 bases are a match to TRBD1. Germline V CDR1 and CDR2: LGHNA, YNFKEQ. This CDR3 is built from 14 residues. Trimming took 3 bases from V and 7 from J; bases not matched to a gene: 7. For the CDR3, the DNA is TGTGCCAGCAGCCAGGACAGGGAAGGAAGTGGCTACACCTTC. It is translated as CASSQDREGSGYTF.

V and J are TRBV7-9 and TRBJ1-6; 9 bases are shared with TRBD1. Losses at the gene ends were 1 base for V and 11 bases for J; bases not matched to a gene: 12. CDR1 SEHNR and CDR2 FQNEAQ come from the germline V gene (reference sequence). This CDR3 region has 17 residues. The CDR3 DNA sequence: TGTGCCAGCAGCTTAGTCGAGGCGGGACAGGGTTATGCACCCCTCCACTTT. Protein sequence: CASSLVEAGQGYAPLHF. Filled out from reference TRBV7-9 and TRBJ1-6, the complete variable domain reads DTGVSQNPRHKITKRGQNVTFRCDPISEHNRLYWYRQTLGQGPEFLTYFQNEAQLEKSRLLSDRFSAERPKGSFSTLEIQRTEQGDSAMYLCASSLVEAGQGYAPLHFGNGTRLTVT.

The chain has TRBV4-3 and TRBJ2-2; no reliable D call. The length of the CDR3 is 15 residues. Trimming stripped 0 bases from V and 3 bases from J, with 8 bases between. CDR1 and CDR2 (germline): LGHNA, YSLEER. CDR3 coding DNA: TGCGCCAGCAGCCAAGACCATTCGGACACCGGGGAGCTGTTTTTT. Translating gives CASSQDHSDTGELFF.

The chain employs TRBV6-1 and TRBJ1-1; D perhaps matches TRBD1 (5 bases). Germline V gene sequence: CDR1 MNHNS, CDR2 SASEGT. The CDR3 has 12 residues. V shed 8 bases and J shed 0 bases, with 7 bases lying between them. CDR3 loop: CASQGLNTEAFF. The CDR3 region has the DNA TGTGCCAGCCAGGGCCTGAACACTGAAGCTTTCTTT.

The chain recombines TRBV10-3 with TRBJ1-2; 9 bases agree with TRBD1. Losses at the gene ends were 6 bases for V and 6 bases for J; bases not matched to a gene: 5. This CDR3 has 13 residues. CDR1 ENHRY and CDR2 SYGVKD come from the germline V gene. CDR3 in amino acids: CAIRTGTGNGYTF. The CDR3 DNA sequence: TGTGCCATCAGGACCGGGACAGGGAATGGCTACACCTTC.

This sequence joins TRBV2 and TRBJ1-5, with TRBD1 matching over 8 bases. J gave up 7 bases and V 5 bases, and 7 bases lay outside the gene matches. This CDR3 has 14 amino acids. Germline CDR1 and CDR2: SNHLY and FYNNEI. The CDR3 is CASSRTGLGQPQHF. For the CDR3, the DNA is TGTGCCAGCAGTAGGACAGGGCTAGGCCAGCCCCAGCATTTT.

This clone came up a few times. The chain is built from TRBV5-5 and TRBJ1-5; D is possibly TRBD1 (6 bases). The CDR3 loop spans 17 amino acids. The ends were cut back, 4 bases at V and 0 bases at J, with 17 bases in the middle. CDR1 SGHKS and CDR2 YYEKEE come from the germline V gene (reference sequence). CDR3 sequence (DNA): TGTGCCAGCAGCCTCATGCCCGGACAGAATAGCAATCAGCCCCAGCATTTT. Residues: CASSLMPGQNSNQPQHF.

This chain joins TRBV7-9 and TRBJ1-2; the D gene is possibly TRBD1 (5 bases). CDR3 length: 16 amino acids. CDR1 SEHNR and CDR2 FQNEAQ come from the germline V gene (reference sequence). Trimming took off 2 bases at V and 4 bases at J, with 17 bases between the two ends. CDR3 nucleotide sequence: TGTGCCAGCAGCTTAATCGGGGGGAGAGGACCCTATGGCTACACCTTC. It yields the protein CASSLIGGRGPYGYTF.

The chain employs TRBV2 and TRBJ2-1; D is unclear. Germline loops: CDR1 SNHLY, CDR2 FYNNEI. This CDR3 is built from 13 residues. V lost 7 bases, J lost 5 bases, and 12 bases lay in between. Here the CDR3 reads CASMAANNNEQFF. The DNA for the CDR3 is TGTGCCAGCATGGCAGCGAACAACAATGAGCAGTTCTTC.

The V and J genes are TRBV6-4 and TRBJ1-6, with 8 nucleotides matching TRBD1. The CDR3 is 15 residues long. The V gene end was trimmed by 6 bases and the J gene end by 6 bases; junction bases not matched to a gene: 7. CDR1 and CDR2 (germline): MRHNA, SNTAGT. The CDR3 DNA reads as TGTGCCAGCAGCGTACAGGGGGAAGGTAATTCACCCCTCCACTTT. Encoded protein: CASSVQGEGNSPLHF.